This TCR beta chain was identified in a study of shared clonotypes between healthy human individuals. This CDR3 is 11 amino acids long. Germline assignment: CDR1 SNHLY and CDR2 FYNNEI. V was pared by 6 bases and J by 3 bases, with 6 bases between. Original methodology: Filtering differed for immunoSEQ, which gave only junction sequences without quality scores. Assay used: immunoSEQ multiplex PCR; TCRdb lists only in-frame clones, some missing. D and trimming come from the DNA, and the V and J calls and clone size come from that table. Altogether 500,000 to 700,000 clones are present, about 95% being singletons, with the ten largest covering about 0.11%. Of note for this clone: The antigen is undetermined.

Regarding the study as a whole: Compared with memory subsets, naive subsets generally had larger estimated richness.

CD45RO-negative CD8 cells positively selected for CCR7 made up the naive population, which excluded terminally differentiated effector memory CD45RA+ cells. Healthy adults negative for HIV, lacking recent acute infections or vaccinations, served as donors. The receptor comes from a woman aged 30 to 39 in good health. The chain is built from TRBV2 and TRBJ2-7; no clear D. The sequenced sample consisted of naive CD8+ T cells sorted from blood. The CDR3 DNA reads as TGTGCCAGCAGATGGGACTACGAGCAGTACTTC. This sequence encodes CASRWDYEQYF.